The entry below describes one TCR beta chain. This clone's antigen is unknown. Base qualities were left out, and no much larger clone turns up one base away. Trimming takes 6 bases off V and 14 bases off J; junction bases not matched to a gene: 12. From the cysteine through the phenylalanine, the CDR3 covers 12 amino acids. The read is trimmed to its CDR3 DNA, 36 bases read in frame from base 1. The sample belongs to a study of T cell changes during pregnancy in multiple sclerosis (dated by TCRdb to the late 2010s). For the study in its entirety: In women with multiple sclerosis, the researchers looked at how the T cell repertoire shifted as pregnancy progressed.

Libraries were constructed by the immunoSEQ multiplex PCR assay. Held by TCRdb, this immuneACCESS table contains in-frame sequences only and omits some clones. Under half of the omission traces to an unresolved V gene where checked; the cause of the rest is unknown. Present in this sample are around 70,000 clones, around 94% of which were seen just once. The ten largest clones take up about 0.5% of the sample. This TCR was sampled from a female donor with multiple sclerosis, enrolled in a pregnancy study. Sequencing used peripheral blood, obtained in the third trimester of pregnancy. Recombination connected TRBV23-1 to TRBJ1-2; the junction holds 7 bases that match TRBD1. TRBV23-1 belongs to the ORF category, with a function that is uncertain. The CDR3 region reads CASRSLRGVRTF. The sequenced DNA: TGCGCCAGCAGGTCACTCAGGGGGGTTCGGACCTTC.